The clone carrying this T cell receptor (beta chain) was recorded many times. Its antigen is as yet unknown. The data derive from a study of neurological immune-mediated disorders. Whole-study results and caveats: In HTLV-1-associated myelopathy, TCR clonal expansion was greatest, whereas multiple sclerosis had the least, falling below healthy controls.

The CDR3 is 13 residues long. CDR1 MDHEN and CDR2 SYDVKM come from the germline V gene. Trimming took 7 bases from V and 7 from J, leaving 17 bases between them. Time point described: longitudinal time-point 1 (baseline). Unsorted libraries were derived from 2 million PBMCs stored at -80 C. One entry per CDR3 protein results from TCRdb running MiXCR on the 5' RACE reads. Here the sample spans roughly 36,000 distinct CDR3 sequences, 3% to 3.5% being singletons. The chain carries TRBV28 and TRBJ2-7, with no clear D. The sequenced sample was PBMCs. The receptor was isolated from a woman aged 55 to 70 with multiple sclerosis. The CDR3 nucleotides read TGTGCCAGCACTCGGCTAGTGGGTTTGGAGCAGTACTTC. Residues: CASTRLVGLEQYF.